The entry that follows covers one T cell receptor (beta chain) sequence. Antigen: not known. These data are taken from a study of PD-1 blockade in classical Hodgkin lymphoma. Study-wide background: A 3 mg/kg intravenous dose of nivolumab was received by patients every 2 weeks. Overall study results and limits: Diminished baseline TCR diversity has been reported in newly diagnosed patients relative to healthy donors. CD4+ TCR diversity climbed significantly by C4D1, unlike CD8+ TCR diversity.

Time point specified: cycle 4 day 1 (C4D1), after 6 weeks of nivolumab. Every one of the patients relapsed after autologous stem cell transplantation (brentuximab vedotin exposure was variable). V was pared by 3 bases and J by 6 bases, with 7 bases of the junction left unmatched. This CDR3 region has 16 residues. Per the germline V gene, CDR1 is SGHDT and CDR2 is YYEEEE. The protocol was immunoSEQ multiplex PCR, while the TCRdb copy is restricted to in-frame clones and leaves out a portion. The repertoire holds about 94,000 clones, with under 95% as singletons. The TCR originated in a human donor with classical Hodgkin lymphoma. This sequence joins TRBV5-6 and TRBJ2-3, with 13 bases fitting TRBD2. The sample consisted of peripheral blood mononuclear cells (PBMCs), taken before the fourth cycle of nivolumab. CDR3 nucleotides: TGTGCCAGCAGCTCGGGGACTAGCGGGAAGGGGGATACGCAGTATTTT. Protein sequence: CASSSGTSGKGDTQYF.